This entry describes one TCR beta chain. Its specificity is unknown. This specimen comes from a study of T cells in localized non-small cell lung cancer. General study points: Sequencing was limited to one tumor region, leaving the possibility of heterogeneity open.

Profiling relied on immunoSEQ multiplex PCR, and the TCRdb table lists in-frame clones only, not all of them. The table includes 35,000 to 45,000 clones, about 76% detected once. V lost 4 bases and J 4 bases, leaving 14 bases between the germline ends. From germline, CDR1 is GTSNPN and CDR2 SVGIG (reference sequence). The CDR3 sequence is 14 residues long. The sequence came from a male donor at least 60 years old with stage II lung adenocarcinoma. Source: peripheral blood mononuclear cells, taken before any cancer treatment. This chain connects TRBV30 to TRBJ1-3, with unresolved D. CDR3 sequence reads: CAWTTGLSGNTIYF. In DNA form, the CDR3 reads TGTGCCTGGACTACGGGTCTGTCCGGAAACACCATATATTTT.